One and the same sample provided the 11 T cell receptor beta chains below, sequenced in a study of CD8+ T cells in alopecia areata. Stated treatment: oral pan-JAK inhibitor, 5-10 mg twice daily. Extracted RNA was reverse transcribed, and the resulting cDNA served as sequencing template. Measured with immunoSEQ multiplex PCR; TCRdb has only the in-frame clones, and not every one. The profile covers 110,000 to 150,000 clones, with about 56% appearing a single time and about 16% taken by the ten largest. Sequenced here: CD8+ T cells sorted from blood, sampled at week 4, from a patient treated with tofacitinib. The receptors come from a human donor with alopecia areata.

The chain has TRBV23-1 and TRBJ1-5; 10 bases map to TRBD1. TRBV23-1 belongs to the ORF category, with a function that is uncertain. J was trimmed by 4 bases and V by 2 bases; bases with no gene match: 2. The CDR3 is made up of 15 amino acids. The CDR3 here is CASSQDRGRNQPQHF. CDR3 bases: TGCGCCAGCAGTCAAGACAGGGGGCGGAATCAGCCCCAGCATTTT.

The chain employs TRBV7-2 and TRBJ2-1; D perhaps matches TRBD2 (6 bases). From germline, CDR1 is SGHTA and CDR2 FQGNSA. CDR3 length equals 15 residues. V was trimmed by 5 bases and J by 0 bases, leaving 11 bases between them. CDR3 DNA sequence: TGTGCCAGCAGCCCTGGGACTTACTCCTACAATGAGCAGTTCTTC. This encodes CASSPGTYSYNEQFF.

This clone appeared a few times. V usage is TRBV23-1 and J usage is TRBJ2-3, with unresolved D. TRBV23-1 is assigned to the ORF class and has an uncertain function. V lost 7 bases and J lost 2, with 13 bases in between. The length of the CDR3 is 14 residues. The CDR3 DNA sequence: TGCGCCAGCACGCGGCGCGGATCCACAGATACGCAGTATTTT. Its protein is CASTRRGSTDTQYF.

The J gene is TRBJ2-7, the V gene TRBV27; TRBD2 matches 7 bases. Germline V gene data show CDR1 as MNHEY and CDR2 as SMNVEV (reference sequence). The CDR3 totals 14 residues. With 2 bases clipped from V and 2 bases from J, the junction kept 3 bases outside the gene matches. The CDR3 reads CASSLLGGTYEQYF. In DNA form, the CDR3 reads TGTGCCAGCAGTTTACTCGGGGGGACCTACGAGCAGTACTTC.

This clone was counted between two and nine times. V and J are TRBV25-1 and TRBJ2-2; TRBD2 agrees at 7 bases. V shed 4 bases, J shed 3 bases, and the junction held 2 bases outside the gene matches. There are 14 residues in the CDR3. The germline gives CDR1 MGHDK, CDR2 SYGVNS. For the CDR3, the DNA is TGTGCCAGCAGTGCTAGCGGACACACCGGGGAGCTGTTTTTT. It translates to CASSASGHTGELFF.

This clone was observed a few times. The V call is TRBV4-2, the J call TRBJ2-3; no clear D. Trimming shortened V by 0 bases and J by 1 base, and 5 bases separated the two germline ends. In germline, CDR1 is LGHNA, CDR2 YNFKEQ. The length of the CDR3 is 14 residues. CDR3 amino acids: CASSQDRGTDTQYF. The CDR3 bases are TGTGCCAGCAGCCAAGACCGGGGCACAGATACGCAGTATTTT.

The chain couples TRBV7-2 to TRBJ1-1; TRBD1 matches 8 bases. Germline trimming cut 5 bases from V and 4 bases from J; bases unmatched to any gene: 6. Per germline, CDR1 SGHTA and CDR2 FQGNSA. This CDR3 comprises 14 residues. The CDR3, as DNA: TGTGCCAGCAGCACGTACAGGGGGGGCACTGAAGCTTTCTTT. As protein: CASSTYRGGTEAFF.

This clone has just a few counts. One end of the junction does not line up with germline, which may come from a read error. The J gene is TRBJ1-6, the V gene TRBV6-6; no clear D. Looked up from germline, CDR1 is MNHNY and CDR2 is SVGAGI (reference sequence). This CDR3 spans 15 amino acids. The CDR3 region has the DNA TGTGCCAGCAGAGCAATAACAGAAATTAATTCACCCCTCCGCTTT. It translates to CASRAITEINSPLRF.

This clone was observed a handful of times. The CDR3 region is CASSQVYQETQYF. In DNA form, the CDR3 reads TGTGCCAGCAGCCAAGTGTACCAAGAGACCCAGTACTTC. The chain links TRBV14 to TRBJ2-5, with D uncertain. The germline V and J ends were trimmed by 1 base and 0 bases, with 3 bases remaining between them. In germline, CDR1 is SGHDN, CDR2 FVKESK. The CDR3 consists of 13 residues.

The V call is TRBV7-8, the J call TRBJ1-2, with TRBD1 matching over 10 bases. V shed 5 bases, J shed 8 bases, and the junction held 8 bases outside the gene matches. The CDR3 is 14 residues long. The germline CDR1 and CDR2 sequences are SGHVS and FQNEAQ. CDR3 DNA: TGTGCCAGCAGCCTCGCGGGACAGGGGAACGGCTACACCTTC. It codes for CASSLAGQGNGYTF.

This CDR3 reads CASSGQGRVQYF. Written as DNA, the CDR3 is TGTGCCAGCAGTGGACAGGGGCGGGTGCAGTACTTC. The J gene is TRBJ2-7, the V gene TRBV27; 9 bases match TRBD1. This CDR3 has 12 residues. Germline CDR1 reads MNHEY; CDR2 reads SMNVEV (reference sequence). V lost 5 bases, J lost 9 bases, and 5 bases stayed unmatched.